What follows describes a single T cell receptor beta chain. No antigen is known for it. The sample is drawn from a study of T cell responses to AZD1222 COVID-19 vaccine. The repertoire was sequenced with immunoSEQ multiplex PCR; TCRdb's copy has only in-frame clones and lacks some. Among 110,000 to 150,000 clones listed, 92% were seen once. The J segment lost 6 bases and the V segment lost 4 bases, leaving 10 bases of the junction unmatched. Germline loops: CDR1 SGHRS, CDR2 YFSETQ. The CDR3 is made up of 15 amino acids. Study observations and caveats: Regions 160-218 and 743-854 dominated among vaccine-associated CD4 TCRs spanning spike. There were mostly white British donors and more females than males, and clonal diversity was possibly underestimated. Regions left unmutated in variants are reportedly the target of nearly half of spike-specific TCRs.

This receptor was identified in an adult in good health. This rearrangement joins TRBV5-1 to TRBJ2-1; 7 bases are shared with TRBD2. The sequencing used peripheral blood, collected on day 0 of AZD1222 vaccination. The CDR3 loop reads CASSLMSGTTNEQFF. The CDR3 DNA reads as TGCGCCAGCAGCCTAATGTCCGGGACTACCAATGAGCAGTTCTTC.